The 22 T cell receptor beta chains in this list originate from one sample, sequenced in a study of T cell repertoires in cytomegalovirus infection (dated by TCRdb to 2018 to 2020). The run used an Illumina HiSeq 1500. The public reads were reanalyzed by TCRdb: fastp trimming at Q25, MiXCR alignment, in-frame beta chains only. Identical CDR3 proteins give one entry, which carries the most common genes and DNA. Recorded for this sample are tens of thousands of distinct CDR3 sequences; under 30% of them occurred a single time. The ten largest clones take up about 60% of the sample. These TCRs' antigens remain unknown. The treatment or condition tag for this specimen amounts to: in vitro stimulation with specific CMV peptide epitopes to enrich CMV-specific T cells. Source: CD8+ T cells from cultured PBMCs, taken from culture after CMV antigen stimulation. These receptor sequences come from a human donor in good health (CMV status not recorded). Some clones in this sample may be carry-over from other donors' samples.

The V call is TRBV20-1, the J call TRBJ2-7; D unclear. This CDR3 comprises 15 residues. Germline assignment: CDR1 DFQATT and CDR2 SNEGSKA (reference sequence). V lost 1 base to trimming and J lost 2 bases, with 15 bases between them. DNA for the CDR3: TGCAGTGCTAGAGCATGGGATACTACTACCTACGAGCAGTACTTC. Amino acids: CSARAWDTTTYEQYF.

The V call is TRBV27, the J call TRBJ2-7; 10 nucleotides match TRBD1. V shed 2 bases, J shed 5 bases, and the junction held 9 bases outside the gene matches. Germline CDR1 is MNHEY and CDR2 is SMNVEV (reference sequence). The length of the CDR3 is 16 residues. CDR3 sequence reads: CASSLLPGQGLHEQYF. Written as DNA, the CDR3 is TGTGCCAGCAGTTTACTTCCGGGACAGGGGCTCCACGAGCAGTACTTC.

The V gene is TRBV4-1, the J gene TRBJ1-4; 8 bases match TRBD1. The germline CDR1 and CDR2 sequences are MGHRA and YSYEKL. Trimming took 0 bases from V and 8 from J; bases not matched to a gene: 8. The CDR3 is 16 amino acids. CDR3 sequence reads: CASSQDQGAEGEKLFF. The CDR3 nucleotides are TGCGCCAGCAGCCAAGATCAGGGGGCAGAAGGAGAAAAACTGTTTTTT.

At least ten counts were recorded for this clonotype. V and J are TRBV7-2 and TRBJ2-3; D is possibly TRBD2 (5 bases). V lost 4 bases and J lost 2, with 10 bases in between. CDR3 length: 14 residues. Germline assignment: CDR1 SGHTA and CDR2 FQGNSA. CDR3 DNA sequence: TGTGCCAGCAGCTCCGACTACGCCACAGATACGCAGTATTTT. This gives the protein CASSSDYATDTQYF. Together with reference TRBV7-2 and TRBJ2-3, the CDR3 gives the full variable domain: GAGVSQSPSNKVTEKGKDVELRCDPISGHTALYWYRQSLGQGLEFLIYFQGNSAPDKSGLPSDRFSAERTGGSVSTLTIQRTQQEDSAVYLCASSSDYATDTQYFGPGTRLTVL.

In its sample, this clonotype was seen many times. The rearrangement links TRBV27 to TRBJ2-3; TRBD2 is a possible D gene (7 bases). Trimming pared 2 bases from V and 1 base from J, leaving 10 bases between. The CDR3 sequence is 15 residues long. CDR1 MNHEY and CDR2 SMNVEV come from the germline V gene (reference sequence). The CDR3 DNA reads TGTGCCAGCAGTTTAGGGGGGGCGCGCACAGATACGCAGTATTTT. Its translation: CASSLGGARTDTQYF.

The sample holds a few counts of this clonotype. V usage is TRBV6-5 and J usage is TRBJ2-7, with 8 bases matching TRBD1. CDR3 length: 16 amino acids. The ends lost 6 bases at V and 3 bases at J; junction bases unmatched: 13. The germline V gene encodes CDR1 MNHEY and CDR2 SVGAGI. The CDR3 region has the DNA TGTGCCAGCAGGTACCCCGGGACAGGAGTCTTCTACGAGCAGTACTTC. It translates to CASRYPGTGVFYEQYF.

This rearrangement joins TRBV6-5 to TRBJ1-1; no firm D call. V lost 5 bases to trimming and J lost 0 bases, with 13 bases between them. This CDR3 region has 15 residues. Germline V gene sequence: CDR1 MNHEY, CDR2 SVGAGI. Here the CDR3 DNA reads TGTGCCAGCAGTCAACAACACCGTATGAACACTGAAGCTTTCTTT. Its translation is CASSQQHRMNTEAFF.

In DNA, the CDR3 is TGTGCCGAACCAGGGAACACCGGGGAGCTGTTTTTT. Its protein product is CAEPGNTGELFF. V and J are TRBV11-2 and TRBJ2-2, with D unclear. The V gene's germline CDR1 is SGHAT and CDR2 FQNNGV. V lost 11 bases and J lost 1, with 8 bases in between. The CDR3 has 12 residues.

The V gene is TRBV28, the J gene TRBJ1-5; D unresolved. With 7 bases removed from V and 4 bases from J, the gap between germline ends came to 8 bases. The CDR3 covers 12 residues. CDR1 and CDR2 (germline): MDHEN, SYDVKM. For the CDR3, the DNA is TGTGCCAGCACCCTAGGAAATCAGCCCCAGCATTTT. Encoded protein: CASTLGNQPQHF. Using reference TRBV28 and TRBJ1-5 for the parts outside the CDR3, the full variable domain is DVKVTQSSRYLVKRTGEKVFLECVQDMDHENMFWYRQDPGLGLRLIYFSYDVKMKEKGDIPEGYSVSREKKERFSLILESASTNQTSMYLCASTLGNQPQHFGDGTRLSIL.

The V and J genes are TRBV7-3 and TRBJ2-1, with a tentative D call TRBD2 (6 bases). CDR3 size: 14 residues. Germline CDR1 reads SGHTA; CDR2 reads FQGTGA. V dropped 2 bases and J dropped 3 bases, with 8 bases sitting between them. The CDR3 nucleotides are TGTGCCAGCAGCTTACTAGCGATCTACAATGAGCAGTTCTTC. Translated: CASSLLAIYNEQFF.

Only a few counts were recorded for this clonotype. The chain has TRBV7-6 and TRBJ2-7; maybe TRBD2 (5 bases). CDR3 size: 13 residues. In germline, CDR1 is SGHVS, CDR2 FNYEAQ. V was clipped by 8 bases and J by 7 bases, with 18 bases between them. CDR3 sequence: CASRRGGDQEQYF. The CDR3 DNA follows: TGTGCCAGCCGTCGGGGTGGGGATCAAGAGCAGTACTTC.

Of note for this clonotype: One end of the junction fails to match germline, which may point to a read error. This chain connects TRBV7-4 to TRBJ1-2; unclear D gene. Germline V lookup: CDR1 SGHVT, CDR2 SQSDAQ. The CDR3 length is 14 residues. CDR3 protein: CVSSVEGANYGYTF. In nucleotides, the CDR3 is TGTGTCAGCAGCGTGGAAGGAGCTAACTATGGCTACACCTTC.

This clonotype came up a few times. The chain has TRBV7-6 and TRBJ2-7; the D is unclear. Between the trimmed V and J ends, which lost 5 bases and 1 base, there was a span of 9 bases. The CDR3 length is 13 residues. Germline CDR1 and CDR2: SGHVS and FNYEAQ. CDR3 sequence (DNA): TGTGCCAGCAGCATTAAAGGTTCCTACGAGCAGTACTTC. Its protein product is CASSIKGSYEQYF.

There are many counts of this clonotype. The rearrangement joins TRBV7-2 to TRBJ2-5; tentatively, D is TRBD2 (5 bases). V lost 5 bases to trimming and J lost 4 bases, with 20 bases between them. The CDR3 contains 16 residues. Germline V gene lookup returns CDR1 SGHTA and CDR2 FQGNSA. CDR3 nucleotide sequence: TGTGCCAGCAGCCGGGCATCCGCTAGCTATAGAGAGACCCAGTACTTC. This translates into CASSRASASYRETQYF.

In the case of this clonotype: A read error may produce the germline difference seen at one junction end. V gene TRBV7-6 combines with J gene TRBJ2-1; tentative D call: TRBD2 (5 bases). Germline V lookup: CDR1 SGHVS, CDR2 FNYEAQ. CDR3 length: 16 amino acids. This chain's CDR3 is CASSQIREGAYKEQFF. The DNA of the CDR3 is TGTGCCAGCAGCCAAATACGAGAGGGCGCGTACAAAGAGCAGTTCTTC. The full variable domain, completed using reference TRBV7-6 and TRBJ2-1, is GAGVSQSPRYKVTKRGQDVALRCDPISGHVSLYWYRQALGQGPEFLTYFNYEAQQDKSGLPNDRFSAERPEGSISTLTIQRTEQRDSAMYRCASSQIREGAYKEQFFGPGTRLTVL.

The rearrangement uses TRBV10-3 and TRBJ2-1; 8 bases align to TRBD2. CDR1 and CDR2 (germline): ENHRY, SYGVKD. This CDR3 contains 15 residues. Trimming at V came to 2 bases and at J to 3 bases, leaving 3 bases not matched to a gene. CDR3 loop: CAISEGRGDYNEQFF. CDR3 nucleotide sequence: TGTGCCATCAGTGAGGGGCGGGGGGACTACAATGAGCAGTTCTTC.

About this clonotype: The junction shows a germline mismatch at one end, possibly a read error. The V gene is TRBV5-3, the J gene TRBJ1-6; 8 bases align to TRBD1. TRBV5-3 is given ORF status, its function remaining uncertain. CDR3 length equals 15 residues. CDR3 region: CASSLSDRANSPLHF. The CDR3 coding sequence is TGTGCCAGCAGCTTGTCGGACAGGGCAAATTCACCCCTCCACTTT.

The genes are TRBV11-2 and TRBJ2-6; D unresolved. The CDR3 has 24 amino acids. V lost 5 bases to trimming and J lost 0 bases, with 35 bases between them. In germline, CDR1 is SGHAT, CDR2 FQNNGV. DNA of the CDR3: TGTGCCAGCAGCCATACCGACCCGGACCTTACCGAGACTTATAACCCCTCTGGGGCCAACGTCCTGACTTTC. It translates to CASSHTDPDLTETYNPSGANVLTF.

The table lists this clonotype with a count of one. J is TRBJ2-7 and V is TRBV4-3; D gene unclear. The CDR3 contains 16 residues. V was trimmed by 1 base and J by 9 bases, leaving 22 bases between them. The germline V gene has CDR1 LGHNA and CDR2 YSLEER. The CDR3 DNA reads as TGCGCCAGCAGCCAAGGGGATCTGGGCAGTCTGTGTCGGCAGTACTTC. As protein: CASSQGDLGSLCRQYF.

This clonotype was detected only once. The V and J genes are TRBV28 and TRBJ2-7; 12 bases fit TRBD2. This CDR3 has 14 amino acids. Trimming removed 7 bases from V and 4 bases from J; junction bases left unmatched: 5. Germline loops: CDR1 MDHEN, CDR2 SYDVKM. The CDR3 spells CASIASGGVYEQYF. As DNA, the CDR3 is TGTGCCAGCATCGCTAGCGGGGGGGTATACGAGCAGTACTTC.

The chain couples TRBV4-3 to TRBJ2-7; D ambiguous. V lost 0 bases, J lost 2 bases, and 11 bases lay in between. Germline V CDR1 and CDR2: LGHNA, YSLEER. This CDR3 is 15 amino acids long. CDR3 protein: CASSQDQGTTYEQYF. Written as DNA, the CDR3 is TGCGCCAGCAGCCAAGATCAAGGCACGACCTACGAGCAGTACTTC.

CDR3 sequence: CASSQDRPQPQHF. CDR3 nucleotides: TGTGCCAGCAGTCAGGACAGGCCTCAGCCCCAGCATTTT. The V gene is TRBV28, the J gene TRBJ1-5, with 7 bases lining up with TRBD1. The germline V gene has CDR1 MDHEN and CDR2 SYDVKM. The CDR3 extends over 13 amino acids. V trimming: 5 bases; J trimming: 6 bases; junction bases outside the gene matches: 4.